Listed here are 32 T cell receptor beta chains from one sample, sequenced in a study of T cells in Graves' hyperthyroidism and ophthalmopathy. It was RNA transcripts that yielded the amplified TCR beta CDR3 regions. HTBI primers drove first-round RT-PCR of the TCR CDR3. TCRdb passed the multiplex PCR reads through MiXCR, listing each CDR3 protein once. The sample records approximately 370,000 distinct CDR3 sequences, roughly a sixth being singletons. Sequencing was done on a sample of blood. All receptors come from a woman aged 25 to 39 with Graves' hyperthyroidism that later progressed to Graves' ophthalmopathy.

Ten or more counts support this clonotype. The chain employs TRBV12-3 or TRBV12-4 and TRBJ2-3; TRBD2 agrees at 10 bases. J was trimmed by 2 bases and V by 5 bases; bases with no gene match: 7. This CDR3 comprises 16 residues. CDR3 protein: CASSPVAGGYTDTQYF. For the CDR3, the DNA is TGTGCCAGCAGTCCGGTAGCGGGGGGTTACACAGATACGCAGTATTTT.

The chain has TRBV6-2 or TRBV6-3 and TRBJ2-3; D might be TRBD1 (6 bases). Per germline, CDR1 MNHEY and CDR2 SVGEGT. V was clipped by 4 bases and J by 2 bases, with 13 bases between them. The CDR3 length is 15 residues. Here the CDR3 DNA reads TGTGCCAGCAGTTCCTCAGGGGTTTTCACAGATACGCAGTATTTT. It codes for CASSSSGVFTDTQYF.

This clonotype was picked up many times. The chain combines TRBV12-3 or TRBV12-4 with TRBJ1-1; possibly TRBD1 for D (5 bases). With 8 bases removed from V and 5 bases from J, the gap between germline ends came to 12 bases. The CDR3 spans 12 residues. The CDR3 DNA sequence: TGTGCCAGCCGGACATTTCGTACTGAAGCTTTCTTT. Protein: CASRTFRTEAFF.

CDR3 nucleotide sequence: TGCAGTGCTCTCGATTGGGGGACTAGCGGGAGCGACACCGGGGAGCTGTTTTTT. Translating gives CSALDWGTSGSDTGELFF. This chain links TRBV20-1 with TRBJ2-2, with TRBD2 matching 14 bases. CDR3 length equals 18 residues. CDR1 is DFQATT, CDR2 SNEGSKA, per germline (reference sequence). V gave up 5 bases and J gave up 3 bases; unmatched junction bases: 11.

This clonotype was recorded many times. The gene calls are TRBV28 and TRBJ1-1; D remains ambiguous. CDR1 is MDHEN and CDR2 is SYDVKM in the germline V gene. CDR3 length equals 16 residues. The V and J ends lost 5 bases and 1 base respectively, with 17 bases between them. The CDR3 DNA follows: TGTGCCAGCAGTAGCCCCCGTAGATTCAGGAACACTGAAGCTTTCTTT. Translated, it gives CASSSPRRFRNTEAFF.

In its sample, this clonotype was seen a few times. This could be a read error, since a much larger clone is one nucleotide away. The chain joins TRBV28 to TRBJ2-7, with D perhaps TRBD1 (6 bases). V was trimmed by 3 bases and J by 7 bases, leaving 13 bases between them. Germline CDR1 is MDHEN and CDR2 is SYDVKM. This CDR3 is 13 amino acids long. The CDR3 DNA is TGTGCCAGCAGTTTTAACAGGGTAGAGGAGCAGTACTTC. Translated: CASSFNRVEEQYF.

V usage is TRBV7-2 and J usage is TRBJ1-5; possibly TRBD1 for D (6 bases). V was pared by 5 bases and J by 7 bases, with 15 bases between. Germline V gene data show CDR1 as SGHTA and CDR2 as FQGNSA. CDR3 length equals 14 residues. CDR3: CASSPEGRGQPQHF. CDR3 sequence (DNA): TGTGCCAGCAGCCCAGAGGGCAGGGGCCAGCCCCAGCATTTT.

This clonotype came up many times. The rearrangement joins TRBV20-1 to TRBJ1-1; D possibly corresponds to TRBD1 (6 bases). Trimming pared 0 bases from V and 5 bases from J, leaving 19 bases between. Germline V CDR1 and CDR2: DFQATT, SNEGSKA (reference sequence). The length of the CDR3 is 16 residues. The CDR3 DNA is TGCAGTGCTAGAGATTCCTACTACAGGGAGGGAACTGAAGCTTTCTTT. It codes for CSARDSYYREGTEAFF.

This clonotype has more than one count but fewer than ten. The rearrangement joins TRBV7-9 to TRBJ2-4; 9 bases are a match to TRBD2. The CDR3 is made up of 15 amino acids. Germline CDR1 reads SEHNR; CDR2 reads FQNEAQ (reference sequence). Trimming at V came to 5 bases and at J to 7 bases, leaving 9 bases not matched to a gene. The CDR3 here is CASSRGGDPSNIQYF. The CDR3 bases are TGTGCCAGCAGCCGCGGGGGGGACCCCTCGAACATTCAGTACTTC.

This clonotype has just a few counts. The V gene is TRBV15, the J gene TRBJ1-1, with a possible D match to TRBD1 (5 bases). CDR3 length: 15 residues. The V end was cut by 3 bases, the J end by 0 bases, with 11 bases between. Germline CDR1 and CDR2: LNHNV and YYDKDF (reference sequence). CDR3 DNA: TGTGCCACCAGCAGGGGACGCCCGATGAACACTGAAGCTTTCTTT. Protein sequence: CATSRGRPMNTEAFF.

The chain uses TRBV5-4 and TRBJ1-5; D is possibly TRBD1 (5 bases). The germline V and J ends were trimmed by 1 base and 9 bases, with 14 bases remaining between them. Looked up from germline, CDR1 is SGHNT and CDR2 is YYREEE (reference sequence). This CDR3 comprises 14 residues. The CDR3 DNA sequence: TGTGCCAGCAGCTTGTGGGGGGGATTAGCGCCCCAGCATTTT. This gives the protein CASSLWGGLAPQHF.

In its sample, this clonotype was seen many times. The chain recombines TRBV7-2 with TRBJ1-5; no clear D gene. The germline V gene encodes CDR1 SGHTA and CDR2 FQGNSA. This CDR3 is built from 15 residues. V lost 3 bases and J lost 0, with 9 bases in between. CDR3 protein: CASSFKGYSNQPQHF. The CDR3 DNA is TGTGCCAGCAGCTTTAAGGGATATAGCAATCAGCCCCAGCATTTT.

This clonotype was detected only a few times. The chain employs TRBV5-1 and TRBJ2-1, with 8 bases that match TRBD1. Germline lookup yields CDR1 SGHRS and CDR2 YFSETQ. Trimming took 0 bases from V and 3 from J; bases not matched to a gene: 5. This CDR3 has 16 residues. The CDR3 bases are TGCGCCAGCAGCTTGGCCACAGGGGGAAACTACAATGAGCAGTTCTTC. Protein: CASSLATGGNYNEQFF.

This clonotype has more than one count but fewer than ten. V gene TRBV19 combines with J gene TRBJ2-2; 7 nucleotides line up with TRBD1. After removal of 2 bases from V and 1 base from J, the junction contained 16 bases not matched to a gene. Germline-derived CDR1 and CDR2 are LNHDA and SQIVND (reference sequence). This CDR3 has 20 residues. CDR3 region: CASSIPPILGTEENTGELFF. The CDR3 bases are TGTGCCAGTAGTATACCCCCCATTCTCGGGACAGAAGAGAACACCGGGGAGCTGTTTTTT.

V is TRBV4-1 and J is TRBJ1-2; D perhaps matches TRBD1 (6 bases). Germline CDR1 is MGHRA and CDR2 is YSYEKL. The V end lost 5 bases, the J end lost 0 bases, and 13 bases lay between the germline ends. This CDR3 comprises 15 residues. The CDR3: CASSYTQGTNYGYTF. The CDR3 coding sequence is TGCGCCAGCAGCTACACACAGGGAACTAACTATGGCTACACCTTC.

In this sample, this clonotype turned up many times. This chain joins TRBV6-2 or TRBV6-3 and TRBJ2-1; 8 bases agree with TRBD2. J gave up 3 bases and V 10 bases, and 26 bases lay outside the gene matches. The germline CDR1 and CDR2 sequences are MNHEY and SVGEGT. There are 20 residues in the CDR3. The CDR3 nucleotides are TGTGCCACTAAGGCCTCAGCGGGAGTCTCCAGAACCCGTATCTACAATGAGCAGTTCTTC. Amino acid sequence: CATKASAGVSRTRIYNEQFF.

This clonotype was seen only a few times. This chain joins TRBV10-3 and TRBJ2-3, with D possibly matching TRBD2 (6 bases). CDR1 is ENHRY and CDR2 is SYGVKD in the germline V gene. The CDR3 covers 15 residues. Trimming took 6 bases from V and 3 from J, leaving 16 bases between them. The CDR3 DNA is TGTGCCATCAGGGGGACTTCCCGAGGGACAGATACGCAGTATTTT. It encodes CAIRGTSRGTDTQYF.

The sample holds many counts of this clonotype. V usage is TRBV27 and J usage is TRBJ2-1, with 12 nucleotides matching TRBD2. The V segment lost 5 bases and the J segment 7 bases; nucleotides outside the gene matches: 9. Looked up from germline, CDR1 is MNHEY and CDR2 is SMNVEV (reference sequence). The CDR3 loop spans 16 amino acids. Written as DNA, the CDR3 is TGTGCCAGCAGTCGTCGACTAGCGGGAGTTGGGAATGAGCAGTTCTTC. This gives the protein CASSRRLAGVGNEQFF.

The genes are TRBV19 and TRBJ2-6; D assignment may be TRBD1 or TRBD2 (5 bases each). CDR1 and CDR2 (germline): LNHDA, SQIVND (reference sequence). V lost 9 bases and J lost 1, with 7 bases in between. The CDR3 loop spans 13 amino acids. In DNA, the CDR3 is TGTGCCAGCGGGGCTTCTGGGGCCAACGTCCTGACTTTC. Translation: CASGASGANVLTF.

This clonotype was seen a few times. The rearrangement links TRBV6-5 to TRBJ2-7; TRBD2 might be the D (6 bases). Germline CDR1 reads MNHEY; CDR2 reads SVGAGI. V dropped 1 base and J dropped 6 bases, with 10 bases sitting between them. There are 13 residues in the CDR3. The CDR3 sequence is CASSYFAGSEQYF. The DNA of the CDR3 is TGTGCCAGCAGTTACTTCGCGGGGTCCGAGCAGTACTTC.

This clonotype was seen ten or more times. The chain couples TRBV27 to TRBJ2-7; 7 nucleotides line up with TRBD2. Germline CDR1 MNHEY, CDR2 SMNVEV (reference sequence). This CDR3 contains 15 residues. V was clipped by 5 bases and J by 2 bases; unmatched bases: 9. DNA of the CDR3: TGTGCCAGCAGTCTGACTAGCCAGAGCGCCTACGAGCAGTACTTC. Residues: CASSLTSQSAYEQYF.

The chain joins TRBV12-3 or TRBV12-4 to TRBJ2-3; unclear D gene. This CDR3 is built from 14 residues. V was trimmed by 3 bases and J by 7 bases, leaving 14 bases between them. The CDR3 sequence: CASSLGPDKYTQYF. CDR3 bases: TGTGCCAGCAGTTTGGGTCCCGACAAGTATACGCAGTATTTT.

The sample holds one count of this clonotype. This sequence joins TRBV20-1 and TRBJ2-5; D gene ambiguous. Looked up from germline, CDR1 is DFQATT and CDR2 is SNEGSKA (reference sequence). Trimming removed 4 bases at V and 5 bases at J, with 5 bases between. The CDR3 spans 10 residues. The CDR3 nucleotides are TGCAGTGCTATGCGTGAGACCCAGTACTTC. This encodes CSAMRETQYF.

There are many counts of this clonotype. The V and J genes are TRBV19 and TRBJ1-2; a weak D match, TRBD1 (6 bases). The CDR3 covers 15 residues. V lost 5 bases and J 2 bases, leaving 15 bases between the germline ends. Germline V lookup: CDR1 LNHDA, CDR2 SQIVND (reference sequence). In DNA, the CDR3 is TGTGCCAGTAGTTTCCGGGACAATCCAAACTATGGCTACACCTTC. Translation: CASSFRDNPNYGYTF. Variable domain in full (rest from reference TRBV19 and TRBJ1-2): DGGITQSPKYLFRKEGQNVTLSCEQNLNHDAMYWYRQDPGQGLRLIYYSQIVNDFQKGDIAEGYSVSREKKESFPLTVTSAQKNPTAFYLCASSFRDNPNYGYTFGSGTRLTVV.

This clonotype was observed a handful of times. This rearrangement joins TRBV18 to TRBJ1-2, with D possibly being TRBD1 (5 bases). V dropped 3 bases and J dropped 5 bases, with 19 bases sitting between them. The CDR3 has 16 residues. CDR1 is KGHSH and CDR2 is LQKENI in the germline V gene. DNA for the CDR3: TGTGCCAGCTCACCCATGGGGACTGCGGTTGGGTATGGCTACACCTTC. This encodes CASSPMGTAVGYGYTF.

The chain recombines TRBV15 with TRBJ2-3; no firm D call. The CDR3 loop spans 14 amino acids. In germline, CDR1 is LNHNV, CDR2 YYDKDF (reference sequence). Trimming removed 8 bases from V and 0 bases from J, with 12 bases in between. CDR3 region: CATGASQSTDTQYF. The CDR3 coding sequence is TGTGCCACCGGTGCTAGTCAGAGCACAGATACGCAGTATTTT. The full variable domain, with the rest looked up from reference TRBV15 and TRBJ2-3, is DAMVIQNPRYQVTQFGKPVTLSCSQTLNHNVMYWYQQKSSQAPKLLFHYYDKDFNNEADTPDNFQSRRPNTSFCFLDIRSPGLGDTAMYLCATGASQSTDTQYFGPGTRLTVL.

At least ten counts were recorded for this clonotype. This chain connects TRBV11-2 to TRBJ2-1; 7 bases align to TRBD2. The CDR3 totals 16 residues. V lost 4 bases, J lost 1 base, and 7 bases stayed unmatched. Germline lookup yields CDR1 SGHAT and CDR2 FQNNGV. The CDR3 DNA sequence: TGTGCCAGCAGCTCCCTTCTAGCGGAATCCTACAATGAGCAGTTCTTC. It specifies CASSSLLAESYNEQFF. The full variable domain, its missing parts supplied by reference TRBV11-2 and TRBJ2-1, is EAGVAQSPRYKIIEKRQSVAFWCNPISGHATLYWYQQILGQGPKLLIQFQNNGVVDDSQLPKDRFSAERLKGVDSTLKIQPAKLEDSAVYLCASSSLLAESYNEQFFGPGTRLTVL.

This clonotype was recorded a few times. The gene calls are TRBV30 and TRBJ2-2; 7 bases are shared with TRBD2. The germline V gene has CDR1 GTSNPN and CDR2 SVGIG (reference sequence). After removal of 3 bases from V and 0 bases from J, the junction contained 1 base not matched to a gene. There are 14 residues in the CDR3. CDR3: CAWRRGTNTGELFF. Here the CDR3 DNA reads TGTGCCTGGAGGCGGGGGACGAACACCGGGGAGCTGTTTTTT.

This clonotype has a count of ten or more. The chain has TRBV28 and TRBJ2-7; D possibly corresponds to TRBD2 (6 bases). Per the germline V gene, CDR1 is MDHEN and CDR2 is SYDVKM. The germline V and J ends were trimmed by 3 bases and 2 bases, with 14 bases remaining between them. The CDR3 contains 15 residues. CDR3 sequence reads: CASSFRLGTPYEQYF. CDR3 DNA: TGTGCCAGCAGTTTCCGACTAGGGACCCCCTACGAGCAGTACTTC.

This clonotype was picked up many times. The chain links TRBV12-5 to TRBJ1-2, with 8 nucleotides matching TRBD1. CDR1 LGHNT and CDR2 FRNRAP come from the germline V gene. The J segment lost 3 bases and the V segment lost 2 bases, leaving 5 bases of the junction unmatched. The CDR3 extends over 15 amino acids. CDR3 nucleotide sequence: TGTGCTAGTGGTTTGTCCGGACAGGGCTACTATGGCTACACCTTC. Its protein is CASGLSGQGYYGYTF.

The chain recombines TRBV6-2 or TRBV6-3 with TRBJ2-5; D perhaps matches TRBD2 (6 bases). This CDR3 region has 14 residues. With 5 bases removed from V and 1 base from J, the gap between germline ends came to 11 bases. Germline assignment: CDR1 MNHEY and CDR2 SVGEGT. The CDR3 sequence: CASSRGTFQETQYF. DNA for the CDR3: TGTGCCAGCAGTCGAGGGACTTTCCAAGAGACCCAGTACTTC.

This clonotype was observed many times. The V and J genes are TRBV15 and TRBJ2-3; the match to TRBD2 covers 11 bases. Germline V gives CDR1 LNHNV, CDR2 YYDKDF (reference sequence). The CDR3 is made up of 15 amino acids. J lost 2 bases, V lost 3 bases, and 1 base had no gene match. The CDR3 sequence is CATSRTSGATDTQYF. In DNA, the CDR3 is TGTGCCACCAGCAGGACTAGCGGGGCCACAGATACGCAGTATTTT.